This T cell receptor (beta chain) was captured by sequencing in a study of T cells in Graves' hyperthyroidism and ophthalmopathy. The overall study: The initial diagnosis was the point when peripheral blood was collected, ahead of any treatment.

There are many counts of this clonotype. Diagnosis relied on clinical symptoms, serum thyroxine and TRAb, thyroid ultrasound and orbital computed tomography. The study collected blood at first hyperthyroidism diagnosis, before any ophthalmopathy symptoms arose. Fresh peripheral blood, 8 to 10 ml of it, supplied the PBMCs. Amplified TCR beta CDR3 regions came from RNA transcripts. The HTBI set primed first-round TCR CDR3 RT-PCR. TCRdb fed the multiplex PCR reads into MiXCR, producing one record per CDR3 protein. The table shows nearly 600,000 distinct CDR3 sequences, with approximately 15% occurring only once. Trimming pared 5 bases from V and 4 bases from J, leaving 11 bases between. CDR1 and CDR2 (germline): SGHTA, FQGNSA. The CDR3 covers 13 residues.

The gene calls are TRBV7-2 and TRBJ1-1; D is unresolved. This clonotype was obtained from a woman aged 25 to 39 with Graves' hyperthyroidism that later progressed to Graves' ophthalmopathy. The sample comprised blood. This chain's CDR3 is CASSTVQVTEAFF. CDR3 coding DNA: TGTGCCAGCAGCACCGTCCAGGTCACTGAAGCTTTCTTT. The variable domain in full, completed from reference TRBV7-2 and TRBJ1-1, reads GAGVSQSPSNKVTEKGKDVELRCDPISGHTALYWYRQSLGQGLEFLIYFQGNSAPDKSGLPSDRFSAERTGGSVSTLTIQRTQQEDSAVYLCASSTVQVTEAFFGQGTRLTVV.